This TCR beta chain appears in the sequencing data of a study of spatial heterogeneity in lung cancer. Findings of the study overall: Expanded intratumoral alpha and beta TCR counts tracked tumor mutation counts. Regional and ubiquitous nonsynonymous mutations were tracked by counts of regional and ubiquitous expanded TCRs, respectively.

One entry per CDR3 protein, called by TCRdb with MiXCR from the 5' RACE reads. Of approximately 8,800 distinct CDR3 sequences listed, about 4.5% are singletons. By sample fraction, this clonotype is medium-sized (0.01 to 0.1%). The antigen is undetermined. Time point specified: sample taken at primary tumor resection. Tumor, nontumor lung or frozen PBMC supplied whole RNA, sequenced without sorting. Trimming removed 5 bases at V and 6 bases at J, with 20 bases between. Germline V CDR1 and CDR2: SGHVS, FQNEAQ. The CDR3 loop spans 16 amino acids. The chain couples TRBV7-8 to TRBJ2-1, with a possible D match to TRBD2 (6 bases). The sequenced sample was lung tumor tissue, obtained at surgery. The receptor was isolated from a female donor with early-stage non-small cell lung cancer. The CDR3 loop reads CASSPVGAGRSNEQFF. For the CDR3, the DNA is TGTGCCAGCAGCCCTGTCGGGGCGGGACGGAGCAATGAGCAGTTCTTC.